These T cell receptor beta chains were read from a single sample in a study of T cell repertoires in Merkel cell carcinoma. Produced via immunoSEQ multiplex PCR; TCRdb's table is partial and in-frame only. The sample includes about 15,000 clones, roughly 80% of them seen just once. Source material: tumor tissue. The origin of the receptors is an adult with Merkel cell carcinoma. Each CDR3 is given with its conserved first and last residue. Each record gives: clone size, D gene, V gene, J gene, CDR3 protein, CDR3 DNA. The D gene is left open where the match is weak. Some rows have no size entry. The others give once, few or many, or a class for an expanded clone.

size: NA
D: NA
V: TRBV18
J: TRBJ2-3
CDR3: CASSPWEYPLPDTQYF
DNA: TGTGCCAGCTCACCTTGGGAGTATCCGCTGCCGGATACGCAGTATTTT

size: NA
D: NA
V: TRBV27
J: TRBJ2-3
CDR3: CASSLSGRPDTQYF
DNA: TGTGCCAGCAGTTTATCGGGCAGGCCAGATACGCAGTATTTT

size: NA
D: TRBD1
V: TRBV7-9
J: TRBJ1-2
CDR3: CASSLLLGTEDSYTF
DNA: TGTGCCAGCAGCCTCCTACTCGGGACAGAGGACAGCTACACCTTC

size: few
D: NA
V: TRBV19
J: TRBJ1-2
CDR3: CASSKGNNYGYTF
DNA: TGTGCCAGTAGTAAAGGCAATAACTATGGCTACACCTTC

size: NA
D: NA
V: TRBV18
J: TRBJ2-1
CDR3: CASSPSQGVYNEQFF
DNA: TGTGCCAGCTCACCATCACAGGGCGTCTACAATGAGCAGTTCTTC

size: NA
D: TRBD1
V: TRBV6-2/TRBV6-3
J: TRBJ2-7
CDR3: CASSYNPTPYRGAYEQYF
DNA: TGTGCCAGCAGTTACAACCCTACCCCGTACAGGGGAGCCTACGAGCAGTACTTC

size: NA
D: TRBD1
V: TRBV6-6
J: TRBJ2-6
CDR3: CASSRRTGVISGANVLTF
DNA: TGTGCCAGCAGTCGCCGGACAGGGGTCATCTCTGGGGCCAACGTCCTGACTTTC

size: NA
D: NA
V: TRBV12-3/TRBV12-4
J: TRBJ1-2
CDR3: CASRSTGLGGYTF
DNA: TGTGCCAGCAGGTCCACAGGGTTGGGTGGCTACACCTTC

size: NA
D: NA
V: TRBV7-2
J: TRBJ2-1
CDR3: CASSSGQYYNEQFF
DNA: TGTGCCAGCAGCTCTGGACAGTACTACAATGAGCAGTTCTTC

size: NA
D: TRBD2
V: TRBV4-3
J: TRBJ2-1
CDR3: CASSQDSRERGNEQFF
DNA: TGCGCCAGCAGCCAGGACTCGCGGGAGCGGGGCAATGAGCAGTTCTTC

size: NA
D: NA
V: TRBV9
J: TRBJ1-6
CDR3: CASSVLRDFNSPLHF
DNA: TGTGCCAGCAGCGTTTTGAGGGACTTTAATTCACCCCTCCACTTT